This T cell receptor (beta chain) was sequenced in a study of spatial heterogeneity in lung cancer. Study background: Sequencing covered available follow-up PBMC samples collected a median of roughly 2 years after resection. Study-level results: Circulating ubiquitous expanded tumor TCRs were observed more frequently at resection than at follow-up.

Unique molecular identifiers, one per molecule, were present on every TCR cDNA molecule. TCRdb reanalysed the 5' RACE reads using MiXCR and keeps one entry per CDR3 protein. The repertoire has roughly 72,000 distinct CDR3 sequences, 8% to 9.5% of them found once; the top ten carry under 2.5%. Time point given: blood at routine non-recurrence follow-up after resection. This clonotype was counted at least ten times. Its antigen is as yet unknown. The CDR3 is made up of 13 amino acids. V lost 10 bases and J lost 4, with 16 bases in between. CDR1 is ENHRY, CDR2 SYGVKD, per germline. The sequence derives from a female donor with early-stage non-small cell lung cancer. The input for sequencing was PBMCs, taken at follow-up. The V call is TRBV10-3, the J call TRBJ2-5; D possibly matches TRBD1 or TRBD2 (5 bases each). CDR3 bases: TGTGCCACGATGGGGGAACTCAGAGAGACCCAGTACTTC. Translated, it gives CATMGELRETQYF.